The 11 T cell receptor beta chains given below trace back to one sample, sequenced in a study of T-cell reconstitution after alpha-beta-depleted transplantation in children. Unique molecular identifiers featured in how the TCRbeta library was prepared. TCRdb redid the calling of the PCR reads with MiXCR, one entry per CDR3 protein. The sample carries approximately 420,000 distinct CDR3 sequences, roughly 10% recorded once. The sample in question was PBMCs from the stem cell graft donor, obtained from the stem cell graft. All receptors derive from a human donor who donated a stem cell graft to a child with acute myeloid leukemia.

This clonotype has more than one count but fewer than ten. The chain combines TRBV9 with TRBJ2-3; D unresolved. The germline CDR1 and CDR2 sequences are SGDLS and YYNGEE. Trimming left V 0 bases short and J 2 bases short, with 7 bases between. The CDR3 is 14 amino acids. CDR3 in amino acids: CASSVGWATDTQYF. In nucleotides, the CDR3 is TGTGCCAGCAGCGTAGGATGGGCCACAGATACGCAGTATTTT.

The V call is TRBV5-1, the J call TRBJ2-2; D is unclear. CDR1 SGHRS and CDR2 YFSETQ come from the germline V gene. This CDR3 region has 15 residues. V was clipped by 0 bases and J by 4 bases, with 10 bases between them. CDR3 nucleotides: TGCGCCAGCAGCTTGGGGGCGCCGAGCACCGGGGAGCTGTTTTTT. Translating gives CASSLGAPSTGELFF. Variable domain in full (rest from reference TRBV5-1 and TRBJ2-2): KAGVTQTPRYLIKTRGQQVTLSCSPISGHRSVSWYQQTPGQGLQFLFEYFSETQRNKGNFPGRFSGRQFSNSRSEMNVSTLELGDSALYLCASSLGAPSTGELFFGEGSRLTVL.

This clonotype was counted only a few times. V and J are TRBV7-2 and TRBJ1-2, with a possible D match to TRBD1 (6 bases). This CDR3 has 13 amino acids. Per germline, CDR1 SGHTA and CDR2 FQGNSA. With 8 bases removed from V and 4 bases from J, the gap between germline ends came to 14 bases. The CDR3 sequence: CASGRGQLYGYTF. CDR3 bases: TGTGCCAGCGGGAGGGGACAACTCTATGGCTACACCTTC. The whole variable domain, filled in from reference TRBV7-2 and TRBJ1-2, reads GAGVSQSPSNKVTEKGKDVELRCDPISGHTALYWYRQSLGQGLEFLIYFQGNSAPDKSGLPSDRFSAERTGGSVSTLTIQRTQQEDSAVYLCASGRGQLYGYTFGSGTRLTVV.

In the case of this clonotype: An end of the junction does not agree with germline; a read error may underlie this. V is TRBV29-1 and J is TRBJ2-2; 7 bases agree with TRBD2. Germline assignment: CDR1 SQVTM and CDR2 ANQGSEA. The CDR3 is 12 amino acids. The CDR3 coding sequence is TGCAGCGGGCGGCGGGGGACCGGGGAGCTGTTTTTC. Protein sequence: CSGRRGTGELFF.

V gene TRBV3-1 combines with J gene TRBJ2-3, with D possibly being TRBD2 (6 bases). Trimming cost V 4 bases and J 0 bases, with 17 bases left between them. The CDR3 sequence is 17 residues long. CDR1 and CDR2 from the germline V gene are LGHDT and YNNKEL (reference sequence). In DNA form, the CDR3 reads TGTGCCAGCAGCCCCGTACATCGGGAGCGAAGCACAGATACGCAGTATTTT. Translating it yields CASSPVHRERSTDTQYF.

The chain links TRBV5-6 to TRBJ2-1; unclear D gene. CDR1 and CDR2 (germline): SGHDT, YYEEEE. The V and J ends lost 4 bases and 0 bases respectively, with 14 bases between them. The CDR3 is made up of 16 amino acids. The chain's CDR3 is CASSLPAAGSYNEQFF. CDR3 in DNA: TGTGCCAGCAGCCTCCCCGCGGCCGGCTCCTACAATGAGCAGTTCTTC.

The chain's CDR3 is CSVVPAGGLYTQYF. The CDR3, as DNA: TGCAGCGTTGTACCAGCGGGGGGGCTGTATACGCAGTATTTT. The V call is TRBV29-1, the J call TRBJ2-3; TRBD2 aligns across 10 bases. Germline values: CDR1 SQVTM, CDR2 ANQGSEA. The CDR3 is 14 amino acids. Losses at the gene ends were 4 bases for V and 7 bases for J; bases not matched to a gene: 8.

The chain combines TRBV20-1 with TRBJ1-5, with 9 nucleotides matching TRBD1. Germline lookup yields CDR1 DFQATT and CDR2 SNEGSKA (reference sequence). Trimming removed 2 bases from V and 2 bases from J; junction bases left unmatched: 4. This CDR3 is built from 15 residues. CDR3 sequence: CSARSGQGGNQPQHF. CDR3 bases: TGCAGTGCTAGATCGGGACAGGGCGGCAATCAGCCCCAGCATTTT.

The rearrangement joins TRBV12-3 or TRBV12-4 to TRBJ1-4, with D hard to call. This CDR3 has 15 amino acids. V was cut by 1 base and J by 5 bases, with 11 bases left in between. This CDR3 is CASSLGGSTNEKLFF. The CDR3 DNA sequence: TGTGCCAGCAGTTTAGGAGGTTCGACAAATGAAAAACTGTTTTTT.

The table lists this clonotype with a few counts. This sequence joins TRBV3-1 and TRBJ1-1; D is perhaps TRBD1 (5 bases). This CDR3 has 16 residues. V was trimmed by 0 bases and J by 5 bases, leaving 16 bases between them. The germline V gene has CDR1 LGHDT and CDR2 YNNKEL (reference sequence). The CDR3 nucleotides are TGTGCCAGCAGCCAAGATACGCACAGGCGGGGGACTGAAGCTTTCTTT. Its protein is CASSQDTHRRGTEAFF.

This chain uses TRBV20-1 with TRBJ2-1; TRBD2 matches at 13 bases. CDR1 is DFQATT and CDR2 is SNEGSKA in the germline V gene (reference sequence). With 7 bases clipped from V and 6 bases from J, the junction kept 9 bases outside the gene matches. The CDR3 runs 15 residues. The CDR3 nucleotides are TGCAGTGGACCGACCGGGACTAGCGGGATCAATGAGCAGTTCTTC. The encoded protein is CSGPTGTSGINEQFF.